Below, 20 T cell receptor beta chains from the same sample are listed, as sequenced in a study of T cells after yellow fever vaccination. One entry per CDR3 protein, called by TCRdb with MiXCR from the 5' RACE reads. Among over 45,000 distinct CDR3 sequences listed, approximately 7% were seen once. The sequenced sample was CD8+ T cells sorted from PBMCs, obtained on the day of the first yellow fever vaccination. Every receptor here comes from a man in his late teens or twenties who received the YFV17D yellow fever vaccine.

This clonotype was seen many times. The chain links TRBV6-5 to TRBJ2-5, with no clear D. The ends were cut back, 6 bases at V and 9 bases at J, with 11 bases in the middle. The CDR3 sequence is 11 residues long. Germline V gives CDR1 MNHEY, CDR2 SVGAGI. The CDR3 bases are TGTGCCAGCAGCTCCCCCAACCCCCAGTACTTC. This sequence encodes CASSSPNPQYF.

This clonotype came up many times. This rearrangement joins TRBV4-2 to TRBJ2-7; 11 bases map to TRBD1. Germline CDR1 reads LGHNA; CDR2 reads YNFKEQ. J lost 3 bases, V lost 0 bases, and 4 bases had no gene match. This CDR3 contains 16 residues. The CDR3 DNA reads TGTGCCAGCAGCCAAGATAGGGGGACAGGGGGCTACGAGCAGTACTTC. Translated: CASSQDRGTGGYEQYF.

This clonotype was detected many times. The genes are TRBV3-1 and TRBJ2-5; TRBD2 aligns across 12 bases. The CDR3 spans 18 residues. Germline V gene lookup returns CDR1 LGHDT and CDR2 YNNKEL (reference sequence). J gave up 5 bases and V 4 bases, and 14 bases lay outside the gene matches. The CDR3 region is CASSPRYPSGGARETQYF. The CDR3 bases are TGTGCCAGCAGCCCGAGGTACCCTAGCGGGGGGGCGCGGGAGACCCAGTACTTC.

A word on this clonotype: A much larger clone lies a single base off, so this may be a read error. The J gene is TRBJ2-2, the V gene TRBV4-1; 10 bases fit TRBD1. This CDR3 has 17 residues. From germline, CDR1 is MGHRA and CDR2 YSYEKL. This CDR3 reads CVSSQVDRGLWGGELFF. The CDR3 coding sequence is TGCGTCAGCAGCCAAGTTGACAGGGGGCTTTGGGGCGGGGAGCTGTTTTTT.

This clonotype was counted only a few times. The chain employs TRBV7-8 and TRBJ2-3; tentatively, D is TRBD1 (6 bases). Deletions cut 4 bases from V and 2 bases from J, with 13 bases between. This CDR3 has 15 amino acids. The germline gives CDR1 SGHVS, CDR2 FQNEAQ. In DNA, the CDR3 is TGTGCCAGCAGCTCAGGGACATCCAACACAGATACGCAGTATTTT. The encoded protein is CASSSGTSNTDTQYF.

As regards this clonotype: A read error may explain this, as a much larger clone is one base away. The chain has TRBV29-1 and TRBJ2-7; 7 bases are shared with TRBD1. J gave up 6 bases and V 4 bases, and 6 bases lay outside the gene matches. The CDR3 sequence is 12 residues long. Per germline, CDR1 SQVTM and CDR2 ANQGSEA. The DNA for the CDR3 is TGCAGCGTTGTTGAGGGGGCTAGCGAGCAGTACGTC. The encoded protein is CSVVEGASEQYV.

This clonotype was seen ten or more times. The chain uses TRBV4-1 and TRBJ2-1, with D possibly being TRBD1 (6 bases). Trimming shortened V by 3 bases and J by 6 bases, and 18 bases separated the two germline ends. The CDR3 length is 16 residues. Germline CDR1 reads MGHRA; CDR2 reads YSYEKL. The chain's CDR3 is CASSHNQGGMRNEQFF. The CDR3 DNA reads TGCGCCAGCAGCCACAATCAAGGGGGTATGCGCAATGAGCAGTTCTTC.

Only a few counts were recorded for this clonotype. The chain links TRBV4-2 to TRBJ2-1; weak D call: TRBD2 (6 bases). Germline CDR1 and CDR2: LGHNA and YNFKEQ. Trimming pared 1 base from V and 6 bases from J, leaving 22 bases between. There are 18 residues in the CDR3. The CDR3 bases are TGTGCCAGCAGCCAAGTCCTGGGGAGGACCAGTCGCTTCAATGAGCAGTTCTTC. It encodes CASSQVLGRTSRFNEQFF.

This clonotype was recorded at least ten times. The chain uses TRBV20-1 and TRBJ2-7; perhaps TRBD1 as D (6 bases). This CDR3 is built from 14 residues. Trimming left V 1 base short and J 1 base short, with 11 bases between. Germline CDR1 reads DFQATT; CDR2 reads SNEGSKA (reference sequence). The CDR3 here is CSARGQGKSYEQYV. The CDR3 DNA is TGCAGTGCTAGAGGGCAGGGGAAATCCTACGAGCAGTACGTC.

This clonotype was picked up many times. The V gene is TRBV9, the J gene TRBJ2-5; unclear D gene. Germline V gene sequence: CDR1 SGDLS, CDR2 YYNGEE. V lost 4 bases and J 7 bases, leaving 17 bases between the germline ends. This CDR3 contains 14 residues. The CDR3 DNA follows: TGTGCCAGCAGCCCCGAAGGAGAGGAGTCGACCCAGTACTTC. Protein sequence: CASSPEGEESTQYF.

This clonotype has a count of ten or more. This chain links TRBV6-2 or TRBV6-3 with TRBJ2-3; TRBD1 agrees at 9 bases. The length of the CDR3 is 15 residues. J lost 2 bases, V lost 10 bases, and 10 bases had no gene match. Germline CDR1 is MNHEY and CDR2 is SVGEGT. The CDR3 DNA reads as TGTGCCACAAAACGGACAGGGGAGGCCACAGATACGCAGTATTTT. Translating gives CATKRTGEATDTQYF.

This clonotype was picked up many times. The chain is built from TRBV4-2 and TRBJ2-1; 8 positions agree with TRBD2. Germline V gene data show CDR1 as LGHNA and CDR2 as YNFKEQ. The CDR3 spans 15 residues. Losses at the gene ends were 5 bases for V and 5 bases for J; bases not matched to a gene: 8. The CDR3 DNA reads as TGTGCCAGCAGCTCAAGCGGGGGCCGGGACAATGAGCAGTTCTTC. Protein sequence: CASSSSGGRDNEQFF.

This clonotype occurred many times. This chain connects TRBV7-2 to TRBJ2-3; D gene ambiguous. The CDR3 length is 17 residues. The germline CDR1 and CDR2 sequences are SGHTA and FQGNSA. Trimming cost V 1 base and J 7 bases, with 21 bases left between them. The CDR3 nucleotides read TGTGCCAGCAGCTTAGGGGCCGTCAACACCCCACCAAATACGCAGTATTTT. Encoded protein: CASSLGAVNTPPNTQYF.

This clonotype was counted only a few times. Here the CDR3 DNA reads TGCAGTGCTAGTTTAGATACGCAGTATTTT. It yields the protein CSASLDTQYF. J is TRBJ2-3 and V is TRBV20-1; D is unresolved. CDR1 and CDR2 from the germline V gene are DFQATT and SNEGSKA (reference sequence). The V and J ends lost 3 bases and 5 bases respectively, with 3 bases between them. The CDR3 length is 10 residues.

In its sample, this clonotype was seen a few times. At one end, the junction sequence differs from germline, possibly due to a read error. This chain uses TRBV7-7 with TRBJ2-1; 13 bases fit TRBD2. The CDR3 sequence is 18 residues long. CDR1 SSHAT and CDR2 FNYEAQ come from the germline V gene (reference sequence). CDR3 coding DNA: TGTGCTAGCAGCTGGGGACTAGCGGGGCCAAACTCCTACAATGAGCAGTTCTTC. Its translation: CASSWGLAGPNSYNEQFF.

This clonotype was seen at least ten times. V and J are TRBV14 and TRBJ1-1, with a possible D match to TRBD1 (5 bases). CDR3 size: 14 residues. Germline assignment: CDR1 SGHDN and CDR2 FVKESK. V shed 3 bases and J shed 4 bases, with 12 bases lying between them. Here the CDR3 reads CASSQSGSPTEAFF. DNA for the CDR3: TGTGCCAGCAGCCAGTCAGGGAGTCCCACTGAAGCTTTCTTT.

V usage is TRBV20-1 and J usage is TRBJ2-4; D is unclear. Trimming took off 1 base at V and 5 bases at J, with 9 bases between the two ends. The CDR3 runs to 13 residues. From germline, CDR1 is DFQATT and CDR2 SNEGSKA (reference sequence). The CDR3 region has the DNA TGCAGTGCTAGAGCCCGGACGGAAAACATTCAGTACTTC. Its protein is CSARARTENIQYF.

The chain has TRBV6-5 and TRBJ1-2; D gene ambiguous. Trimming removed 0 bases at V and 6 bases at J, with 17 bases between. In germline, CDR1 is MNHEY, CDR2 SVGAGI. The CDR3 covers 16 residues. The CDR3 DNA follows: TGTGCCAGCAGTTACTCCCTCGGGGAGGGCCACGATGGCTACACCTTC. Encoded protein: CASSYSLGEGHDGYTF.

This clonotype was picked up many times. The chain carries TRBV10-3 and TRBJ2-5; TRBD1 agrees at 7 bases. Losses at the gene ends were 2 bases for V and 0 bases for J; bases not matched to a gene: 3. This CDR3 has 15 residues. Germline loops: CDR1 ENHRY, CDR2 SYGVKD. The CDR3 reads CAISEKGAYQETQYF. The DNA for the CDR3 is TGTGCCATCAGTGAGAAGGGGGCTTACCAAGAGACCCAGTACTTC.

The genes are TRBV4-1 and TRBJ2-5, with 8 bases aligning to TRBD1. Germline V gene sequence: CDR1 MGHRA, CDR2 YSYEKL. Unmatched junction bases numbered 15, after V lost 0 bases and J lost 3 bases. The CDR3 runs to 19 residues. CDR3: CASSQDDPRTGRYEETQYF. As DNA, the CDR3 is TGCGCCAGCAGCCAAGATGACCCCCGGACAGGGAGGTATGAAGAGACCCAGTACTTC.